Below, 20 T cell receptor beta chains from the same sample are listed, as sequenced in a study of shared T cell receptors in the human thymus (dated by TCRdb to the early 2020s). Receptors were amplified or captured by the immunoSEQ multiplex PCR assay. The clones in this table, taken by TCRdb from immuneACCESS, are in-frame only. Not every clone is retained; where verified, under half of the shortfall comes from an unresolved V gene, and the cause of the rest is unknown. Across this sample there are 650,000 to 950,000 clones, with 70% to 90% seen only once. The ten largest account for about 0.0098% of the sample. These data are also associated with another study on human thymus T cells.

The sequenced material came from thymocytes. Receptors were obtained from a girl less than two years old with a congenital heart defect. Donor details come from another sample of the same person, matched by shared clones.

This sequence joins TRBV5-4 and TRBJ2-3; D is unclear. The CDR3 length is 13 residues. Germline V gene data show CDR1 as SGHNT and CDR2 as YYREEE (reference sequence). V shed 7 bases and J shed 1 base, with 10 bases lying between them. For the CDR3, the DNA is TGTGCCAGCCCCGTAGAGGGCACAGATACGCAGTATTTT. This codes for CASPVEGTDTQYF. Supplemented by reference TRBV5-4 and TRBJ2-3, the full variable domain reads ETGVTQSPTHLIKTRGQQVTLRCSSQSGHNTVSWYQQALGQGPQFIFQYYREEENGRGNFPPRFSGLQFPNYSSELNVNALELDDSALYLCASPVEGTDTQYFGPGTRLTVL.

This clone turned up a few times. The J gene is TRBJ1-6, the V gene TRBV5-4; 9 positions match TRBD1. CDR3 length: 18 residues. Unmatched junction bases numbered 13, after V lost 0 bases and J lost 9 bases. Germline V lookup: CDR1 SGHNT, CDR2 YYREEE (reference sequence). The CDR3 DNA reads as TGTGCCAGCAGCTTGGTGGGGGGACAGGGTTATATGGGTTCACCCCTCCACTTT. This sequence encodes CASSLVGGQGYMGSPLHF.

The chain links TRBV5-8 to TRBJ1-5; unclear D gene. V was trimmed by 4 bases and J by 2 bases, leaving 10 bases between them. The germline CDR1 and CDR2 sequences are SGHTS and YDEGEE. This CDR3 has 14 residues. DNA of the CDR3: TGTGCCAGCAGCAGTAGGACTCGCAATCAGCCCCAGCATTTT. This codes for CASSSRTRNQPQHF.

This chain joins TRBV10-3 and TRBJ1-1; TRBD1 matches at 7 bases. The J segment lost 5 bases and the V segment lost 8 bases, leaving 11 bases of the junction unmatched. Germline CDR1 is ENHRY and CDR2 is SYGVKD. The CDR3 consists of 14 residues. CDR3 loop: CAIRGGRFITEAFF. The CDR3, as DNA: TGTGCCATCCGAGGGGGCCGGTTTATAACTGAAGCTTTCTTT.

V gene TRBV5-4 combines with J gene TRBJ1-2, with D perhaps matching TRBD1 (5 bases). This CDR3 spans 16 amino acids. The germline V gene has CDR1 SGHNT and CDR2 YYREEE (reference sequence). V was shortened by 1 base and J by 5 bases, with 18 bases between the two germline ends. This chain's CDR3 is CASSLSSRYRTYGYTF. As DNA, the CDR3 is TGTGCCAGCAGCTTGTCAAGTCGATACAGGACATATGGCTACACCTTC. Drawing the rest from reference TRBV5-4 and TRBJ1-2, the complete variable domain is ETGVTQSPTHLIKTRGQQVTLRCSSQSGHNTVSWYQQALGQGPQFIFQYYREEENGRGNFPPRFSGLQFPNYSSELNVNALELDDSALYLCASSLSSRYRTYGYTFGSGTRLTVV.

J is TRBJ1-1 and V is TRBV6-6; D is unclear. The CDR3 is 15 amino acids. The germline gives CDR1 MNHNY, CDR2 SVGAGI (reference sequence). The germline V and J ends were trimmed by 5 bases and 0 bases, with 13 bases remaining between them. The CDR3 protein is CASSKPVPMNTEAFF. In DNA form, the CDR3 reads TGTGCCAGCAGTAAGCCGGTCCCCATGAACACTGAAGCTTTCTTT.

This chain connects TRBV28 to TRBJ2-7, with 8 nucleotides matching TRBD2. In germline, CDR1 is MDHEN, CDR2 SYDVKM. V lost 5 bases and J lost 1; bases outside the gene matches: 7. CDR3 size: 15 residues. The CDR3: CASSVLAGGSYEQYF. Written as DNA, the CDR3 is TGTGCCAGCAGTGTCCTGGCGGGGGGTTCCTACGAGCAGTACTTC.

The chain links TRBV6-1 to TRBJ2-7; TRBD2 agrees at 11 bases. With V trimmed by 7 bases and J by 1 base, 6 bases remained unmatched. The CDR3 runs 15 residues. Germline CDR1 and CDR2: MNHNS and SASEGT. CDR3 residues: CASTGGLAASYEQYF. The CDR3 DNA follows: TGTGCCAGCACCGGGGGACTAGCGGCGTCCTACGAGCAGTACTTC.

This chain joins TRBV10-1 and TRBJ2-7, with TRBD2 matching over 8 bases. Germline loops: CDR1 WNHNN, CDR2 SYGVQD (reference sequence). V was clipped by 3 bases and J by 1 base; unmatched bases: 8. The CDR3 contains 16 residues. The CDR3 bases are TGCGCCAGCAGTGAATTAGCGGGGACGAGGTCCTACGAGCAGTACTTC. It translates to CASSELAGTRSYEQYF.

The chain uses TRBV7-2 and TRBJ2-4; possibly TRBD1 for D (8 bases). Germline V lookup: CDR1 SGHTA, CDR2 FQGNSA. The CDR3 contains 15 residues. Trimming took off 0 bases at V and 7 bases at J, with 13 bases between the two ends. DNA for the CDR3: TGTGCCAGCAGCTTAGCGCAACAGGGGGGGAACATTCAGTACTTC. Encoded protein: CASSLAQQGGNIQYF.

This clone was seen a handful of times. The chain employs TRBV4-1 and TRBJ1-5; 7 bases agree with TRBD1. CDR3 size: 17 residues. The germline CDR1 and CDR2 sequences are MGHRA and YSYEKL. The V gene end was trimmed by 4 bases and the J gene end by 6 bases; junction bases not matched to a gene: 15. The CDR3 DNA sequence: TGCGCCAGCAGCCCCCCCGCGGCAGGGGGGTTCACTCAGCCCCAGCATTTT. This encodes CASSPPAAGGFTQPQHF.

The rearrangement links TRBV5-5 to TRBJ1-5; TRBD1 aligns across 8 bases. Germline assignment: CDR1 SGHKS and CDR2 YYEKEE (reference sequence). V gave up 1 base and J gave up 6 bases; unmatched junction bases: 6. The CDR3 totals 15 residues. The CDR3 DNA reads TGTGCCAGCAGCTTGCCAGGGGGCGCGGGTCAGCCCCAGCATTTT. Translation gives CASSLPGGAGQPQHF.

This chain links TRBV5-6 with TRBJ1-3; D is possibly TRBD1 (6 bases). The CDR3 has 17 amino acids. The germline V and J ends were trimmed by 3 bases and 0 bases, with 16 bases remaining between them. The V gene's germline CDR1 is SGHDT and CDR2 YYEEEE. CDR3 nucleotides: TGTGCCAGCAGCTCGGGACACTCCCTCGACTCTGGAAACACCATATATTTT. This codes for CASSSGHSLDSGNTIYF.

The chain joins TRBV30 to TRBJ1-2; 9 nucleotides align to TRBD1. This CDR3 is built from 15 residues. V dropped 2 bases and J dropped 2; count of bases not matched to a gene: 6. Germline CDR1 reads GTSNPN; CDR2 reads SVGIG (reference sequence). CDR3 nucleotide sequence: TGTGCCTGGAGTCAGGGACAGGGCCCCAACTATGGCTACACCTTC. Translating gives CAWSQGQGPNYGYTF. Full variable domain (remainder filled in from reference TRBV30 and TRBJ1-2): SQTIHQWPATLVQPVGSPLSLECTVEGTSNPNLYWYRQAAGRGLQLLFYSVGIGQISSEVPQNLSASRPQDRQFILSSKKLLLSDSGFYLCAWSQGQGPNYGYTFGSGTRLTVV.

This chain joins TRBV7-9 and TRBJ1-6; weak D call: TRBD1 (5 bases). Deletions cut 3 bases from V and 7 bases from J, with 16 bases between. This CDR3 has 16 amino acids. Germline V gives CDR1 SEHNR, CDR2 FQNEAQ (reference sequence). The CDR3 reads CASSFRVGRRNSPLHF. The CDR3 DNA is TGTGCCAGCAGCTTCCGGGTGGGGCGTCGCAATTCACCCCTCCACTTT.

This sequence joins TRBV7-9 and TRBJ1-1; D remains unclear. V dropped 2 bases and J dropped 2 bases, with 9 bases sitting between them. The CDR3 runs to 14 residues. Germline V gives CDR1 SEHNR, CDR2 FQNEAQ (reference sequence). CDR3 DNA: TGTGCCAGCAGCTTAAATGGGCCTAACACTGAAGCTTTCTTT. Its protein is CASSLNGPNTEAFF.

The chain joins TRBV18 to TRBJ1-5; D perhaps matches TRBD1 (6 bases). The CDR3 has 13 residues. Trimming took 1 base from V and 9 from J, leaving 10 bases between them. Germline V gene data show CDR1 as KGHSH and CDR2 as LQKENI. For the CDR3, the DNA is TGTGCCAGCTCACCACGGGGGCAGGGGCCCCAGCATTTT. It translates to CASSPRGQGPQHF. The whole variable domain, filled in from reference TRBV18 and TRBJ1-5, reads NAGVMQNPRHLVRRRGQEARLRCSPMKGHSHVYWYRQLPEEGLKFMVYLQKENIIDESGMPKERFSAEFPKEGPSILRIQQVVRGDSAAYFCASSPRGQGPQHFGDGTRLSIL.

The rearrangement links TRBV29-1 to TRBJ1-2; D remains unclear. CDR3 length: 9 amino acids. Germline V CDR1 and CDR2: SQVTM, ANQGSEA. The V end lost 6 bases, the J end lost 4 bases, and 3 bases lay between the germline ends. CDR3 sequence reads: CSVSYGYTF. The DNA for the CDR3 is TGCAGCGTCTCCTATGGCTACACCTTC.

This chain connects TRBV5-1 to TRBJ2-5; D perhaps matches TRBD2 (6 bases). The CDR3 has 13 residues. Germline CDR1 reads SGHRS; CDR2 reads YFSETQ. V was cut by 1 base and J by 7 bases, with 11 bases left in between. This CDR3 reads CASSLLMGGTQYF. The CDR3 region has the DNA TGCGCCAGCAGCTTGTTAATGGGGGGGACCCAGTACTTC. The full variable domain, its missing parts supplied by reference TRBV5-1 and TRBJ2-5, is KAGVTQTPRYLIKTRGQQVTLSCSPISGHRSVSWYQQTPGQGLQFLFEYFSETQRNKGNFPGRFSGRQFSNSRSEMNVSTLELGDSALYLCASSLLMGGTQYFGPGTRLLVL.

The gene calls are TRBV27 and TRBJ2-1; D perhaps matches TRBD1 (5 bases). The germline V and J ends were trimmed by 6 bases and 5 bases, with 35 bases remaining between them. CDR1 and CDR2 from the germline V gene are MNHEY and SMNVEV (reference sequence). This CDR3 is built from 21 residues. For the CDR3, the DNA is TGTGCCAGCAGCCAACCAGACGTTATCCGCTCAGGGTCAACCGTAGACAATGAGCAGTTCTTC. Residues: CASSQPDVIRSGSTVDNEQFF.